These T cell receptor beta chains were read from a single sample in a study of shared clonotypes between healthy human individuals. The method was immunoSEQ multiplex PCR; TCRdb's version includes in-frame clones alone and lacks a portion of them. The sample lists about 1.1 million clones, around 78% occurring once. Sequencing used memory CD4+ T cells from PBMCs. Receptor source: a man between 18 and 29 years old in good health. Some clones in this sample may be carry-over from other donors' samples. Both conserved end residues are part of each CDR3. Fields, in order: V gene, clone size, J gene, D gene, CDR3 protein, CDR3 DNA. A D gene is named only where the DNA matches it firmly. Rows give clone size only sometimes, using once, few, many, or a class for an expanded clone.

>TRBV28|NA|TRBJ1-4|TRBD1
CAGWTGLEKLFF
TGTGCCGGATGGACAGGGTTGGAAAAACTGTTTTTT
>TRBV28|NA|TRBJ2-1|NA
CASSAVGSYNEQFF
TGTGCCAGCAGTGCCGTGGGCTCCTACAATGAGCAGTTCTTC
>TRBV10-1|NA|TRBJ2-7|NA
CASSAGTSGEQYF
TGCGCCAGCAGTGCCGGGACTTCAGGCGAGCAGTACTTC
>TRBV9|NA|TRBJ2-2|TRBD2
CASSATSGRHHLITGELFF
TGTGCCAGCAGCGCCACTAGCGGGAGGCACCACCTAATCACCGGGGAGCTGTTTTTT
>TRBV18|NA|TRBJ2-1|TRBD2
CAGSPGVSGGYNEQFF
TGTGCCGGCTCTCCCGGGGTGAGCGGGGGCTACAATGAGCAGTTCTTC
>TRBV6-1|NA|TRBJ1-5|NA
CASSETTPQHF
TGTGCCAGCAGTGAGACTACGCCCCAGCATTTT
>TRBV7-2|NA|TRBJ2-7|NA
CASSSWTTAGEQYF
TGTGCCAGCAGCTCGTGGACTACCGCCGGGGAGCAGTACTTC
>TRBV28|NA|TRBJ2-7|NA
CASSFRDFSRYEQYF
TGTGCCAGCAGTTTCCGGGACTTCAGTCGCTACGAGCAGTACTTC
>TRBV4-2|NA|TRBJ2-3|NA
CASSQDFVSTDTQYF
TGTGCCAGCAGCCAAGATTTTGTATCTACAGATACGCAGTATTTT
>TRBV7-9|NA|TRBJ1-3|NA
CASSLPGQTSGNTIYF
TGTGCCAGCAGCCTCCCCGGCCAAACCTCTGGAAACACCATATATTTT
>TRBV5-1|NA|TRBJ1-3|NA
CASSSRDNAGNTIYF
TGCGCCAGCAGCAGCCGGGACAATGCCGGAAACACCATATATTTT
>TRBV5-1|NA|TRBJ2-1|NA
CASSSGGQALNEQFF
TGCGCCAGCAGCTCGGGGGGACAGGCCCTCAATGAGCAGTTCTTC
>TRBV15|few|TRBJ2-7|NA
CATSSRKRRSSYEQYF
TGTGCCACCAGCAGCCGCAAGCGGAGGAGCTCCTACGAGCAGTACTTC
>TRBV4-2|NA|TRBJ2-5|TRBD2
CASSQETSGRGETQYF
TGTGCCAGCAGCCAAGAGACTAGCGGGAGGGGAGAGACCCAGTACTTC
>TRBV28|NA|TRBJ1-2|NA
CASSFGGVYGYTF
TGTGCCAGCAGTTTTGGGGGAGTCTATGGCTACACCTTC
>TRBV7-3|NA|TRBJ2-1|TRBD2
CASSLAGATDNEQFF
TGTGCCAGCAGCTTGGCGGGAGCCACCGACAATGAGCAGTTCTTC
>TRBV27|few|TRBJ1-5|NA
CASSLTGNSNQPQHF
TGTGCCAGCAGTTTAACAGGCAATAGCAATCAGCCCCAGCATTTT
>TRBV6-6|NA|TRBJ2-7|NA
CASSSTMHEQYF
TGTGCCAGCAGTTCGACTATGCACGAGCAGTACTTC
>TRBV6-5|NA|TRBJ2-1|NA
CASSYSRGVAGNEQFF
TGTGCCAGCAGTTACTCCCGTGGGGTGGCCGGGAATGAGCAGTTCTTC
>TRBV10-2|NA|TRBJ1-1|NA
CASRASGGRTEAFF
TGCGCCAGCAGGGCATCTGGGGGGCGGACTGAAGCTTTCTTT
>TRBV9|NA|TRBJ2-3|TRBD2
CASSVSGRPADTQYF
TGTGCCAGCAGCGTAAGCGGGAGGCCAGCAGATACGCAGTATTTT
>TRBV6-8|many|TRBJ1-5|NA
CASSYSQLVACNQPQHF
TGTGCCAGCAGTTACTCGCAGCTCGTTGCGTGCAATCAGCCCCAGCATTTT
>TRBV4-3|NA|TRBJ2-1|NA
CASSHGAPADGEQFF
TGCGCCAGCAGCCATGGGGCCCCCGCAGATGGTGAGCAGTTCTTC
>TRBV5-4|NA|TRBJ2-3|TRBD2
CASSLEPAGGDTQYF
TGTGCCAGCAGCTTGGAGCCAGCGGGGGGAGATACGCAGTATTTT
>TRBV19|NA|TRBJ2-1|TRBD1
CASKQQGQNSYNEQFF
TGTGCCAGTAAGCAACAGGGACAGAACTCCTACAATGAGCAGTTCTTC
>TRBV11-3|few|TRBJ2-3|NA
CASSPSSLTSTDTQYF
TGTGCCAGCAGCCCAAGCTCACTAACCAGCACAGATACGCAGTATTTT
>TRBV29-1|NA|TRBJ2-7|TRBD1
CSVEIGEGQGIYEQYF
TGCAGCGTTGAGATTGGAGAAGGACAGGGGATCTACGAGCAGTACTTC
>TRBV18|NA|TRBJ2-5|TRBD1
CASSPKGQGTETQYF
TGTGCCAGCTCACCAAAGGGACAGGGGACGGAGACCCAGTACTTC
>TRBV5-1|NA|TRBJ1-3|NA
CASSLNSHSGNTIYF
TGCGCCAGCAGCTTGAACTCCCACTCTGGAAACACCATATATTTT
>TRBV7-2|few|TRBJ2-3|NA
CASSTTTRGDTQYF
TGTGCCAGCAGCACGACCACCAGGGGAGATACGCAGTATTTT
>TRBV5-1|NA|TRBJ2-1|NA
CASSLGRDGDNEQFF
TGCGCCAGCAGCTTGGGGCGGGACGGGGACAATGAGCAGTTCTTC
>TRBV7-3|NA|TRBJ1-5|NA
CASSLGRGQPQHF
TGTGCCAGCAGCTTAGGGCGAGGTCAGCCCCAGCATTTT
>TRBV7-9|NA|TRBJ2-3|NA
CASSHYGGPDTQYF
TGTGCCAGCAGCCACTACGGCGGGCCAGATACGCAGTATTTT
>TRBV11-2|NA|TRBJ2-1|TRBD2
CASSLMLAGYNEQFF
TGTGCCAGCAGCTTAATGCTAGCGGGATACAATGAGCAGTTCTTC
>TRBV2|few|TRBJ2-3|TRBD1
CASIGPPGQRTDTQYF
TGTGCCAGCATTGGGCCCCCGGGACAGAGGACAGATACGCAGTATTTT
>TRBV27|NA|TRBJ2-7|NA
CATLGGAGREQYF
TGTGCCACCCTAGGGGGGGCCGGTCGCGAGCAGTACTTC
>TRBV5-1|NA|TRBJ1-2|TRBD1
CASSVGGQGSFYGYTF
TGCGCCAGCAGCGTGGGGGGACAGGGATCCTTCTATGGCTACACCTTC
>TRBV30|NA|TRBJ2-5|TRBD2
CARAEAGVETQYF
TGTGCCCGGGCAGAAGCGGGAGTTGAGACCCAGTACTTC
>TRBV28|NA|TRBJ2-2|NA
CATFRRTAATGELFF
TGTGCCACCTTCAGGAGGACCGCTGCCACCGGGGAGCTGTTTTTT